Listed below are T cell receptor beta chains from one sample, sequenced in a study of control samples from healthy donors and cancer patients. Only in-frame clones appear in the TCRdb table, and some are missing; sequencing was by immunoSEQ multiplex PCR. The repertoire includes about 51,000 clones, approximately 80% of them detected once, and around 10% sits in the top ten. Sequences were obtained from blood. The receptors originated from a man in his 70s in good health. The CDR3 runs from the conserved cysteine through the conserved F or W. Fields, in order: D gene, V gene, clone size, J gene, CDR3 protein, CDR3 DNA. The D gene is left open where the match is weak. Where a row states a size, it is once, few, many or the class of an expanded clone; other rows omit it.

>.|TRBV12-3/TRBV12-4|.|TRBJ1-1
CASSLRENTEAFF
TGTGCCAGCAGTTTGAGGGAGAACACTGAAGCTTTCTTT
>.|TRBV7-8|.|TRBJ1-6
CASSLAGRGGSPLHF
TGTGCCAGCAGCTTAGCGGGGAGAGGTGGTTCACCCCTCCACTTT
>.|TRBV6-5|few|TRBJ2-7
CASSYGRAGGYEQYF
TGTGCCAGCAGTTACGGTCGGGCTGGGGGCTACGAGCAGTACTTC
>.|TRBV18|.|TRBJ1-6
CASSPKVGDNSPLHF
TGTGCCAGCTCACCAAAGGTTGGAGATAATTCACCCCTCCACTTT
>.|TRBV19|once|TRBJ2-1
CASSKPSSSYNEQFF
TGTGCCAGTAGTAAGCCATCGAGCTCCTACAATGAGCAGTTCTTC
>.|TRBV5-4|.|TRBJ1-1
CASSRPGYRDKAFF
TGTGCCAGCAGCCGCCCCGGATACAGGGACAAAGCTTTCTTT
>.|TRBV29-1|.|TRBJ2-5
CSVSTVGSLETQYF
TGCAGCGTTTCAACCGTCGGATCATTGGAGACCCAGTACTTC
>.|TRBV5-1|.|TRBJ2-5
CASSPFGSRETQYF
TGCGCCAGCAGCCCTTTTGGGTCACGAGAGACCCAGTACTTC
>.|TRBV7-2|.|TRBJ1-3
CASSSTLAGNTIYF
TGTGCCAGCAGTTCAACGTTAGCTGGAAACACCATATATTTT
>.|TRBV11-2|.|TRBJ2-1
CASSLVISGAPSYNEQFF
TGTGCCAGCAGCTTAGTCATTTCAGGGGCTCCCTCCTACAATGAGCAGTTCTTC
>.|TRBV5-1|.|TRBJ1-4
CASTQQGMNEKLFF
TGCGCCAGCACACAGCAGGGCATGAATGAAAAACTGTTTTTT
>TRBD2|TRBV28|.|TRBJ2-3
CASGGTTPWSTDTQYF
TGTGCCAGCGGCGGGACTACGCCTTGGAGCACAGATACGCAGTATTTT
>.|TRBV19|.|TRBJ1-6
CASRHGTPDNSPLHF
TGTGCCAGTAGACACGGGACCCCCGATAATTCACCCCTCCACTTT
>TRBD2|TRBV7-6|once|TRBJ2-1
CASSAQTSGRWNNEQFF
TGTGCCAGCAGCGCTCAGACTAGCGGGAGGTGGAACAATGAGCAGTTCTTC
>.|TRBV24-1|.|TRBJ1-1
CATSVNGVAFF
TGTGCCACCAGTGTTAACGGCGTAGCTTTCTTT
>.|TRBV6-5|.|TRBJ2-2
CASSYQGPNTGELFF
TGTGCCAGCAGTTATCAGGGCCCGAACACCGGGGAGCTGTTTTTT
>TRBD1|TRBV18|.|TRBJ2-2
CASSPDRVSGELFF
TGTGCCAGCTCACCGGACAGGGTCTCCGGGGAGCTGTTTTTT
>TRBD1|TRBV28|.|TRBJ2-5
CASSPIGDRGETQYF
TGTGCCAGCAGTCCGATAGGGGACAGGGGAGAGACCCAGTACTTC
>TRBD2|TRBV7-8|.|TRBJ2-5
CASSLAGGGLETQYF
TGTGCCAGCAGCTTGGCGGGGGGCGGGTTAGAGACCCAGTACTTC
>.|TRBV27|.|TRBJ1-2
CASSLDRLRGGYTF
TGTGCCAGCAGTTTGGACCGACTCCGGGGTGGCTACACCTTC
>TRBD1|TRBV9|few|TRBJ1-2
CASSPGEGAPYGYTF
TGTGCCAGCAGCCCGGGCGAGGGGGCCCCCTATGGCTACACCTTC
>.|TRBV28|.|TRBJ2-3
CASNGEVGGTQYF
TGTGCCAGCAACGGGGAGGTAGGGGGTACGCAGTATTTT
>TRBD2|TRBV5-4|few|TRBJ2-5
CASSLSFGAGGGETQYF
TGTGCCAGCAGCTTATCGTTTGGAGCGGGAGGTGGAGAGACCCAGTACTTC
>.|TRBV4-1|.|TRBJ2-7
CASSQSTGEEYEQYF
TGCGCCAGCAGCCAATCTACAGGGGAGGAATACGAGCAGTACTTC
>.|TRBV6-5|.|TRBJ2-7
CASSTDSYSYEQYF
TGTGCCAGCAGTACGGACAGCTACTCCTACGAGCAGTACTTC
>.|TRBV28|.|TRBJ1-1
CASSLSGHGETGAFF
TGTGCCAGCAGTTTAAGCGGTCACGGCGAGACAGGAGCTTTCTTT
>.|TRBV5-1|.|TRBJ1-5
CASSPTTGGNQPQHF
TGCGCCAGCAGCCCTACGACAGGTGGCAATCAGCCCCAGCATTTT
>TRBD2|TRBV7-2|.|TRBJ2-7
CASSLRAGESSYEQYF
TGTGCCAGCAGCCTAAGAGCGGGGGAGAGCTCCTACGAGCAGTACTTC
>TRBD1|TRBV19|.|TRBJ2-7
CASGRDRGNEQYF
TGTGCCAGTGGCCGGGACAGGGGAAACGAGCAGTACTTC
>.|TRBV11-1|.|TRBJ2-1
CASSNRGRVSNEQFF
TGTGCCAGCAGCAATCGGGGCAGGGTGTCAAATGAGCAGTTCTTC
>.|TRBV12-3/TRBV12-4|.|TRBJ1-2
CASSPTIYGYTF
TGTGCCAGCAGCCCTACCATTTATGGCTACACCTTC
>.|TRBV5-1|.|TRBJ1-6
CASSLAAGPYSPLHF
TGCGCCAGCAGTTTGGCGGCAGGGCCCTACTCACCCCTCCACTTT
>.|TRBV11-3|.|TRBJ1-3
CASSWSRGSGNTIYF
TGTGCCAGCAGCTGGTCCCGGGGGTCTGGAAACACCATATATTTT
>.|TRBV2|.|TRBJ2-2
CASSGGGTNTGELFF
TGTGCCAGCAGTGGGGGGGGCACGAACACCGGGGAGCTGTTTTTT
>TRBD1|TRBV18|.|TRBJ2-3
CASSPPGQRTDTQYF
TGTGCCAGCTCACCACCGGGACAGCGCACAGATACGCAGTATTTT
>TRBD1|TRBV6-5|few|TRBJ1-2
CASSRGQGADGYTF
TGTGCCAGCAGCAGAGGGCAGGGGGCAGATGGCTACACCTTC
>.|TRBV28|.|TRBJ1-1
CASSPAGALNTEAFF
TGTGCCAGCAGCCCCGCAGGGGCGTTGAACACTGAAGCTTTCTTT
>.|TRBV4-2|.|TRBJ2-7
CASRQEADSYEQYF
TGTGCCAGCAGGCAAGAGGCGGACTCCTACGAGCAGTACTTC
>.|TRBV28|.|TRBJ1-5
CASSLAGGNQPQHF
TGTGCCAGCAGTTTAGCAGGGGGCAATCAGCCCCAGCATTTT
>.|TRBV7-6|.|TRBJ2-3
CASSLRRSSTDTQYF
TGTGCCAGCAGCTTACGGAGGAGTAGCACAGATACGCAGTATTTT
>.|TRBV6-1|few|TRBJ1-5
CASSEAGGVSLAQPQHF
TGTGCCAGCAGTGAAGCCGGCGGGGTCTCCCTGGCACAGCCCCAGCATTTT
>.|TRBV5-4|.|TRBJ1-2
CASTPIGGGYTF
TGTGCCAGCACCCCGATTGGAGGGGGCTACACCTTC
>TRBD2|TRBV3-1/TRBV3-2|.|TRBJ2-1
CASSQDPGRGSNEQFF
TGTGCCAGCAGCCAAGACCCCGGGAGGGGGTCCAATGAGCAGTTCTTC
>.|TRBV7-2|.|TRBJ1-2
CASSPGRNYGYTF
TGTGCCAGCAGCCCCGGGCGGAACTATGGCTACACCTTC
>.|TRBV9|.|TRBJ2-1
CASSVRGTSYNEQFF
TGTGCCAGCAGCGTAAGGGGAACCTCCTACAATGAGCAGTTCTTC
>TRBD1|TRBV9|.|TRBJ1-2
CASRGTGFFYGYTF
TGTGCCAGCAGGGGGACAGGCTTCTTCTATGGCTACACCTTC
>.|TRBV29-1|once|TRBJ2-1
CSAVVPGNEQFF
TGCAGCGCCGTCGTTCCGGGCAATGAGCAGTTCTTC